This TCR beta chain is drawn from a study of blood T cell repertoires in COVID-19. Across the study: There were acute and convalescent COVID-19 samples, and they came from the United States, Italy and Spain. In each case, the material was cDNA or gDNA derived from T cells, B-cell-depleted T cells, or PBMCs.

Per the original methods: Reference gene primer amplification in the assay estimated nucleated cell counts. The method was immunoSEQ multiplex PCR; TCRdb's version includes in-frame clones alone and lacks a portion of them. The D gene and trimming were derived from the DNA, and the V and J assignments and clone size from that table. The data contain 130,000 or so clones, 70% to 90% of them singletons. The germline V gene encodes CDR1 MNHEY and CDR2 SMNVEV (reference sequence). This CDR3 contains 15 residues. V dropped 5 bases and J dropped 7; count of bases not matched to a gene: 9. The TCR was taken from a man in his forties with acute or convalescent COVID-19. This sequence joins TRBV27 and TRBJ1-4, with 8 bases matching TRBD1. The specimen was peripheral blood. CDR3 loop: CASSATGGWSEKLFF. As DNA, the CDR3 is TGTGCCAGCAGTGCTACAGGGGGATGGTCTGAAAAACTGTTTTTT. The whole variable domain, remainder taken from reference TRBV27 and TRBJ1-4, is EAQVTQNPRYLITVTGKKLTVTCSQNMNHEYMSWYRQDPGLGLRQIYYSMNVEVTDKGDVPEGYKVSRKEKRNFPLILESPSPNQTSLYFCASSATGGWSEKLFFGSGTQLSVL.